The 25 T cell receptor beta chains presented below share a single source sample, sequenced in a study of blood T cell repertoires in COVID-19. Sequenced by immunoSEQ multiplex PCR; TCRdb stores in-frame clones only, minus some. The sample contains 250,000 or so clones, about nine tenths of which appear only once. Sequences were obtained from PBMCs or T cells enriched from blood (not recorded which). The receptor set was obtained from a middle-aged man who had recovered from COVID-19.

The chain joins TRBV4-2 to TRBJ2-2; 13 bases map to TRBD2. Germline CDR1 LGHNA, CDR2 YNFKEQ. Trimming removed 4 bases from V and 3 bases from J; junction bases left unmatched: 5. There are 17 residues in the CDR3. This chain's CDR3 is CASSRELAGGDTGELFF. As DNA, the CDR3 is TGTGCCAGCAGCCGAGAACTAGCGGGGGGGGACACCGGGGAGCTGTTTTTT.

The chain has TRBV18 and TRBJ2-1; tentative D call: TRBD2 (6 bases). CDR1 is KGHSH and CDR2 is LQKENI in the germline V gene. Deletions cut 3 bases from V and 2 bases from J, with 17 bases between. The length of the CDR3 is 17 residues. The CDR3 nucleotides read TGTGCCAGCTCACCTCAGCGGGTAACATTAACCTACAATGAGCAGTTCTTC. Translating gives CASSPQRVTLTYNEQFF.

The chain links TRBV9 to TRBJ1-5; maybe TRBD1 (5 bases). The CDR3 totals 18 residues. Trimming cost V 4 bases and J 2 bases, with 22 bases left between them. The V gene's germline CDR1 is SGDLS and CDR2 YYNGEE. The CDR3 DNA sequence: TGTGCCAGCAGCAATTCCCCGGGAGGGGCCGGAGGCAATCAGCCCCAGCATTTT. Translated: CASSNSPGGAGGNQPQHF.

The CDR3 DNA reads TGTGCACGGGGGGAACCAGGACGCTCCTATAATTCACCCCTCCACTTT. Protein sequence: CARGEPGRSYNSPLHF. The chain joins TRBV30 to TRBJ1-6; tentative D call: TRBD1 (5 bases). This CDR3 has 16 amino acids. Germline V gene sequence: CDR1 GTSNPN, CDR2 SVGIG (reference sequence).

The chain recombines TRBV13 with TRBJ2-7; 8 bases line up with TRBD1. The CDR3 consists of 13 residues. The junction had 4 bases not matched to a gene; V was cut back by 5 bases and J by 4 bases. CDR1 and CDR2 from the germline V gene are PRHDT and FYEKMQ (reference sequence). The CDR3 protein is CASSPDRGYEQYF. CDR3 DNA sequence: TGTGCCAGCAGCCCTGACAGGGGATACGAGCAGTACTTC.

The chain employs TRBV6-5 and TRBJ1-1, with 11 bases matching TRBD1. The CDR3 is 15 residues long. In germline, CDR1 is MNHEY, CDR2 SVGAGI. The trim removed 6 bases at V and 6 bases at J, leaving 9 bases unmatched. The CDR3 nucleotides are TGTGCCAGCAGCTGGGGACAGGGGGTGGGCGCTGAAGCTTTCTTT. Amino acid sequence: CASSWGQGVGAEAFF.

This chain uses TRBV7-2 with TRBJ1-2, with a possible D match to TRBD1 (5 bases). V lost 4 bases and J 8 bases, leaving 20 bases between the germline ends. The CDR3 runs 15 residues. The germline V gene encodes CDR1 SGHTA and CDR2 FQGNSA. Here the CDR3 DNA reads TGTGCCAGCAGCTCTGACTGGTCGGGGGTGCGCGGCTACACCTTC. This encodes CASSSDWSGVRGYTF.

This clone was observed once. The CDR3 DNA sequence: TGTGCCTGGGGCGCGGACAACAGCAATCAGCCCCAGCATTTT. Translated, it gives CAWGADNSNQPQHF. This chain joins TRBV30 and TRBJ1-5, with D maybe TRBD1 (5 bases). CDR1 and CDR2 (germline): GTSNPN, SVGIG (reference sequence). The CDR3 consists of 14 residues. V shed 5 bases and J shed 1 base, with 12 bases lying between them.

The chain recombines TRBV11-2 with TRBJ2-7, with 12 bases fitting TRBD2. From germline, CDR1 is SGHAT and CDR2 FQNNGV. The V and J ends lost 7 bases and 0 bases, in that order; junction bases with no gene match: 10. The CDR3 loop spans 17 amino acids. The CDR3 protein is CASTRGLAGGSSYEQYF. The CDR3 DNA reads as TGTGCCAGCACCCGGGGCCTAGCGGGGGGGAGCTCCTACGAGCAGTACTTC.

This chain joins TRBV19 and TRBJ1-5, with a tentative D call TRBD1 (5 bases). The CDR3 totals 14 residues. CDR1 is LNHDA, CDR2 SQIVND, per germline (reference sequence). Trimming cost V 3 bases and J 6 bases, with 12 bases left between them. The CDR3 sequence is CASSMSRRGQPQHF. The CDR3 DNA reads TGTGCCAGTAGTATGAGTAGGAGGGGTCAGCCCCAGCATTTT.

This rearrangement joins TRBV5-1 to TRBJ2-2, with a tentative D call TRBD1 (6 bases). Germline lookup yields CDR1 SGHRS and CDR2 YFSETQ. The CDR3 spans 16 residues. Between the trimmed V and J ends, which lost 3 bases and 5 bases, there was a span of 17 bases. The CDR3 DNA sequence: TGCGCCAGCAGCTACCACCAGGACAGACAGACCGGGGAGCTGTTTTTT. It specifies CASSYHQDRQTGELFF. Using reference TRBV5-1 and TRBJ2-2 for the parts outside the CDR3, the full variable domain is KAGVTQTPRYLIKTRGQQVTLSCSPISGHRSVSWYQQTPGQGLQFLFEYFSETQRNKGNFPGRFSGRQFSNSRSEMNVSTLELGDSALYLCASSYHQDRQTGELFFGEGSRLTVL.

CDR3 DNA: TGTGCCAGCAGCCGTAACACAGGGTTCTTTGGAAACACCATATATTTT. Its protein product is CASSRNTGFFGNTIYF. V gene TRBV7-2 combines with J gene TRBJ1-3; perhaps TRBD1 as D (6 bases). Germline V CDR1 and CDR2: SGHTA, FQGNSA. This CDR3 has 16 residues. V was trimmed by 5 bases and J by 3 bases, leaving 17 bases between them.

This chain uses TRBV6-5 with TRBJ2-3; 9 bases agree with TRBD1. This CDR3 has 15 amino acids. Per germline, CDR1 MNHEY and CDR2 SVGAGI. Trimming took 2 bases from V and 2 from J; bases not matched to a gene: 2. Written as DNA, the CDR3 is TGTGCCAGCAGTTACCGGGACAGGGTCACAGATACGCAGTATTTT. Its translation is CASSYRDRVTDTQYF.

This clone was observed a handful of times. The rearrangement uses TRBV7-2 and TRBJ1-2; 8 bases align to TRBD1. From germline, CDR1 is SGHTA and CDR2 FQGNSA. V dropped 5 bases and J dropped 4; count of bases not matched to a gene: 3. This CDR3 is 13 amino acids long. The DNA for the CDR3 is TGTGCCAGCAGCCGAGGGACAGGCTATGGCTACACCTTC. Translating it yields CASSRGTGYGYTF.

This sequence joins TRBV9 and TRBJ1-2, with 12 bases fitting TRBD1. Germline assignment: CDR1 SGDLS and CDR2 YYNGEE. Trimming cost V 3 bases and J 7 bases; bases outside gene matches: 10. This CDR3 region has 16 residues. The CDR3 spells CASSATPGQGAVGYTF. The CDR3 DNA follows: TGTGCCAGCAGCGCCACTCCGGGACAGGGGGCCGTTGGCTACACCTTC.

CDR3 residues: CASSYLPPYPETQYF. Here the CDR3 DNA reads TGTGCCAGCAGTTATCTACCCCCATACCCAGAGACCCAGTACTTC. The chain links TRBV6-7 to TRBJ2-5; D remains ambiguous. TRBV6-7 is sorted into the ORF group, with uncertain function. Between the trimmed V and J ends, which lost 3 bases and 4 bases, there was a span of 15 bases. CDR3 length equals 15 residues.

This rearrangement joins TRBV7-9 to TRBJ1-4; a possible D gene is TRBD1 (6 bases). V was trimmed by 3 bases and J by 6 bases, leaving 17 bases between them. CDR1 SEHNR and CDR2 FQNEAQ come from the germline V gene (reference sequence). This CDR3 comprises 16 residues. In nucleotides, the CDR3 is TGTGCCAGCAGCTTGAGATCCGCGGGGGGCGATGAAAAACTGTTTTTT. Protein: CASSLRSAGGDEKLFF.

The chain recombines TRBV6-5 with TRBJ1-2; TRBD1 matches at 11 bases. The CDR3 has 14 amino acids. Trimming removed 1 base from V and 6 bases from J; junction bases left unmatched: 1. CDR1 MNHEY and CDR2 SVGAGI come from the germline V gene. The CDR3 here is CASSYWGQGDGYTF. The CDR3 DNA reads TGTGCCAGCAGTTACTGGGGACAGGGGGATGGCTACACCTTC.

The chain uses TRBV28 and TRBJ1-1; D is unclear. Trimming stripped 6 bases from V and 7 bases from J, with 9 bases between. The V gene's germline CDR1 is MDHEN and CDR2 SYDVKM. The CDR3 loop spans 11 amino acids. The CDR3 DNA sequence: TGTGCCAGCAGAGACATCCGTGAAGCTTTCTTT. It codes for CASRDIREAFF.

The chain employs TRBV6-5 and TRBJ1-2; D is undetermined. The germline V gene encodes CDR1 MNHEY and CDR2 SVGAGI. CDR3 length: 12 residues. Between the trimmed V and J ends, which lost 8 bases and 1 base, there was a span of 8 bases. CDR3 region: CASQSDNYGYTF. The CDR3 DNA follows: TGTGCCAGCCAATCAGATAACTATGGCTACACCTTC.

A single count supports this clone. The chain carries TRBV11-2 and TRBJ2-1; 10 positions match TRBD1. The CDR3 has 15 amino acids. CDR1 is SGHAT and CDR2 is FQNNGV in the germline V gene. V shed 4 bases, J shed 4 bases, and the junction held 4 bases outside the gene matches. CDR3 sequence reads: CASSWGTGAYNEQFF. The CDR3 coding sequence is TGTGCCAGCAGCTGGGGGACAGGGGCATACAATGAGCAGTTCTTC. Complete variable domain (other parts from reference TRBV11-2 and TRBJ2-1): EAGVAQSPRYKIIEKRQSVAFWCNPISGHATLYWYQQILGQGPKLLIQFQNNGVVDDSQLPKDRFSAERLKGVDSTLKIQPAKLEDSAVYLCASSWGTGAYNEQFFGPGTRLTVL.

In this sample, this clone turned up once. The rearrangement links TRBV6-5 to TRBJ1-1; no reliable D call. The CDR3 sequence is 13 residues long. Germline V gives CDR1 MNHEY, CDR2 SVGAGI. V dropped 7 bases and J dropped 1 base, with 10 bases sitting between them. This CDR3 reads CASMRSGNTEAFF. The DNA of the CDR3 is TGTGCCAGCATGAGATCAGGGAACACTGAAGCTTTCTTT.

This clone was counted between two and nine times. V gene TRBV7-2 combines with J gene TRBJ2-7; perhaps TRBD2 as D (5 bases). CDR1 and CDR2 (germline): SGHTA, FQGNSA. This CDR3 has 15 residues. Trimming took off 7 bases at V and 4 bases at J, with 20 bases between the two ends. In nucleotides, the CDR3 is TGTGCCAGCACCCCTTCGGTGGGCGGAGGATACGAGCAGTACTTC. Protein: CASTPSVGGGYEQYF.

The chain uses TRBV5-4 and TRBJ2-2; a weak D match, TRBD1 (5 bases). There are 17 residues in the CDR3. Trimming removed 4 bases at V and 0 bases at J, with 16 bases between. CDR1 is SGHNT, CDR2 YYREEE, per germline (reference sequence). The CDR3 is CASSPRPPGTNTGELFF. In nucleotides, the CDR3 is TGTGCCAGCAGCCCGCGGCCACCAGGGACGAACACCGGGGAGCTGTTTTTT.

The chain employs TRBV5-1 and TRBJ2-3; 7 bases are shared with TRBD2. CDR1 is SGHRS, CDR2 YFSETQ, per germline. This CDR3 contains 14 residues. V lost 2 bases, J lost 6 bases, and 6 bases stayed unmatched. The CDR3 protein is CASSLFREDDTQYF. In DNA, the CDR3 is TGCGCCAGCAGCTTATTTCGGGAGGACGATACGCAGTATTTT.